Listed below are T cell receptor beta chains from one sample, sequenced in a study of T-cell memory formation after mild COVID-19. TCRdb re-called the 5' RACE reads with MiXCR, one entry per CDR3 protein. The data contain approximately 240,000 distinct CDR3 sequences, less than 20% of them singletons. The sequenced sample was PBMCs or a T cell subset sorted from them (not recorded which). These receptors were taken from a man aged 18 to 29 who had mild COVID-19 (a few samples of this study predate the infection). Cell type and time point are not known. CDR3s include the opening cysteine and the closing phenylalanine or tryptophan. Each record gives: J gene, clone size, V gene, CDR3 protein. Not every row has a clone size; where given, it reads once, few, many or a size class.

J gene: TRBJ2-3; clone size: few; V gene: TRBV27; CDR3 protein: CASTGTSTDTQYF
J gene: TRBJ2-5; clone size: -; V gene: TRBV6-1; CDR3 protein: CASTRSPGETQYF
J gene: TRBJ2-5; clone size: -; V gene: TRBV6-5; CDR3 protein: CASSRTGLALGQETQYF
J gene: TRBJ2-3; clone size: few; V gene: TRBV10-3; CDR3 protein: CAISAQGRSTDTQYF
J gene: TRBJ2-2; clone size: -; V gene: TRBV5-6; CDR3 protein: CASSLRLAGGNTGELFF
J gene: TRBJ2-1; clone size: -; V gene: TRBV6-5; CDR3 protein: CASSYSTHSGRYNEQFF
J gene: TRBJ2-2; clone size: few; V gene: TRBV5-1; CDR3 protein: CASSLNPRGTGELFF
J gene: TRBJ2-3; clone size: few; V gene: TRBV20-1; CDR3 protein: CSARVDQNTDTQYF
J gene: TRBJ1-4; clone size: many; V gene: TRBV25-1; CDR3 protein: CASSSPGTGKVTEKLFF
J gene: TRBJ1-5; clone size: few; V gene: TRBV2; CDR3 protein: CASRVEGNQPQHF
J gene: TRBJ1-5; clone size: -; V gene: TRBV7-9; CDR3 protein: CASSRGTGVNQPQHF
J gene: TRBJ1-2; clone size: -; V gene: TRBV6-5; CDR3 protein: CASSYYYRGGYTF
J gene: TRBJ1-2; clone size: -; V gene: TRBV5-5; CDR3 protein: CASSFPGPGGYTF
J gene: TRBJ1-1; clone size: few; V gene: TRBV6-5; CDR3 protein: CASSYQGGLEAFF
J gene: TRBJ2-5; clone size: few; V gene: TRBV18; CDR3 protein: CASSPSDRHQETQYF
J gene: TRBJ2-1; clone size: -; V gene: TRBV30; CDR3 protein: CAWTPAGSNEQFF
J gene: TRBJ1-1; clone size: -; V gene: TRBV20-1; CDR3 protein: CSAPGQGPFEAFF
J gene: TRBJ2-3; clone size: -; V gene: TRBV5-1; CDR3 protein: CASASSVTDTQYF
J gene: TRBJ2-1; clone size: -; V gene: TRBV18; CDR3 protein: CASSPFVTGAQANEQFF
J gene: TRBJ1-1; clone size: -; V gene: TRBV10-3; CDR3 protein: CAISGTGSLFF
J gene: TRBJ2-3; clone size: few; V gene: TRBV9; CDR3 protein: CASSTQGWGTDTQYF
J gene: TRBJ2-4; clone size: many; V gene: TRBV7-2; CDR3 protein: CASSLAQGQGAKNIQYF
J gene: TRBJ2-3; clone size: many; V gene: TRBV5-1; CDR3 protein: CASSPAVGSGTQYF
J gene: TRBJ1-5; clone size: -; V gene: TRBV10-3; CDR3 protein: CAIRGGSNQPQHF
J gene: TRBJ2-1; clone size: -; V gene: TRBV7-2; CDR3 protein: CASSLRGAGNEQFF
J gene: TRBJ2-5; clone size: -; V gene: TRBV4-1; CDR3 protein: CASSQALAGGLETQYF
J gene: TRBJ1-4; clone size: -; V gene: TRBV13; CDR3 protein: CASSSQGEGEKLFF
J gene: TRBJ2-1; clone size: -; V gene: TRBV6-2/TRBV6-3; CDR3 protein: CASSYQQGEQFF
J gene: TRBJ2-2; clone size: -; V gene: TRBV3-1; CDR3 protein: CASSQWTGDTGELFF
J gene: TRBJ2-7; clone size: many; V gene: TRBV5-4; CDR3 protein: CASSRDRGEQYF
J gene: TRBJ1-1; clone size: few; V gene: TRBV7-8; CDR3 protein: CASSPERANTEAFF
J gene: TRBJ1-5; clone size: many; V gene: TRBV20-1; CDR3 protein: CSARERDRFNQPQHF
J gene: TRBJ1-1; clone size: -; V gene: TRBV5-1; CDR3 protein: CASSPAVMMNTEAFF
J gene: TRBJ1-2; clone size: many; V gene: TRBV7-2; CDR3 protein: CASSLAPGPNYGYTF
J gene: TRBJ1-2; clone size: -; V gene: TRBV7-2; CDR3 protein: CASTLWAGGYTF